This paragraph covers one TCR beta chain sequence. Its cognate antigen has yet to be identified. Nothing much larger sits one base from this clone, and base qualities are not available. V is pared back by 1 base and J by 0 bases, with 7 bases lying between the germline termini. The CDR3 runs 15 residues from the cysteine to the phenylalanine. Only CDR3 DNA remains: 45 bases, in frame from the first base. The germline V gene gives CDR1 as MGHRA and CDR2 as YSYEKL. Inclusion was restricted to participants for whom at least one PBMC sample before ART initiation and at least two post-ART samples were available. Treatment was received in the United States of America by all participants with HIV. Cryopreserved samples of about 0.9-11 million PBMC were thawed and washed before DNA extraction. At the time of the earliest PBMC sample, participants with HIV were aged between roughly 23 and 60 years. Each participant contributed PBMC samples from 1-4 timepoints before ART initiation and 2-8 timepoints after ART initiation, with a median of 7 samples. Serial HIV viral load, CD4+ T-cell count, ART history and demographic data were obtained for every participant. Genomic DNA was extracted from unsorted PBMC with a Qiagen kit on a QIAcube, with processing performed in batches of 12 samples.

The immunoSEQ hsTCRB v3.0 assay was used at survey level resolution to sequence the TRB variable region. A depth of roughly 35,000-50,000 T-cell genomes per sample was targeted for TRB sequencing. An Illumina MiSeq with a v3 150-cycle kit was used to sequence the pooled TRB libraries. As for the authors' bioinformatics: Repertoire analysis ran in R within a reproducible Nextflow workflow covering QC, data transformation and analysis. LymphoSeq2, an R package for exploring AIRR-Seq data, was used to implement custom analyses. After excluding a handful of samples that yielded fewer than 5000 total TRB sequences, some 190 HIV repertoires remained for analysis. Among the approximately 180 retained HIV repertoires, approximately 57 were collected before ART initiation and 120 to 130 were collected after ART initiation. Repertoires were downsampled to 5000 TRB nucleotide sequences, and summary statistics were averaged over 100 downsampling iterations. TRB sequences were retained for analysis only if CDR3 regions of at least seven amino acids were present. Two measures captured diversity: a Shannon entropy-derived clonality score and the Gini coefficient. In repertoire networks, the top 5000 CDR3 amino acid sequences were linked whenever an edit distance of one separated two sequences. Antigen specificity groups and MHC restriction were predicted for TRB CDR3 amino acid sequences with GLIPH2. Known CMV, EBV, HIV or tissue antigen associations were flagged by matching CDR3 amino acid sequences against VDJdb and McPAS-TCR. Pre-ART, post-ART and control groups were compared with Wilcoxon signed-rank tests and Holm-Bonferroni correction. TCRdb provides this immuneACCESS table in a form limited to in-frame rearrangements. Some clones are lacking; in checked studies, under half of them reflect an unresolved V gene, and why the rest are absent is not known. Clone size and the V and J calls come from that table; the DNA yielded D and trimming. This sample lists 15,000 to 20,000 clones; roughly four fifths were detected once. The biggest ten clones account for around 17% of the sample.

This specimen belongs to a study of long-term antiretroviral therapy in people with HIV (dated by TCRdb to the early 2020s). Context from the whole study: The earliest samples were collected about a decade before the 2015 WHO recommendation for immediate ART, when ART was typically delayed until CD4 counts fell. Test extractions of a monoclonal T-cell line alongside approximately 36 polyclonal samples showed no cross-contamination during QIAcube processing. A retrospective serial study tested whether ART initiation and durable HIV suppression were associated with changes in peripheral blood TRB repertoire composition and diversity. Among the approximately 30 participants with HIV, ten to eleven were female. A total of 150 to 200 cryopreserved PBMC samples came from 30 or so adults with confirmed HIV infection and were collected serially over a mean of about 6 years (range 1-12). Broader findings and caveats from the paper: A significant increase in TRB diversity was found to be associated with ART initiation, although TRB diversity was observed to remain significantly below that of transplant donor controls even after long-term ART. Since PBMC availability was limited, sequencing covered only the TCR beta chain, with no alpha chain pairing. No data were available on ART adherence, viral resistance or therapy changes, limiting inferences about post-ART repertoire changes. At every time point, the repertoire was dominated by expanded TRB clones first identified before ART initiation, although this dominance fluctuated and, in many PLHIV, declined after ART. The samples span the years 2004 to 2017, and the ART regimens used at that time may not be as effective as current regimens. Unsorted PBMC were profiled instead of sorted CD4+ and CD8+ T cells because pre-ART samples had limited cell numbers. Narrower CDR3 length ranges were observed in HIV repertoires than in controls, and an antigen-experienced repertoire with only a slight naive shift after ART was suggested by the network structure.

The input for sequencing was unsorted PBMCs, taken just before starting antiretroviral therapy. The TCR originated in a man aged 35 to 55 with HIV. Recombination joined TRBV4-1 with TRBJ1-3; the D gene is unclear. Read as DNA, the sequence is TGCGCCAGCAGCCAAGGTCTAGGCTCTGGAAACACCATATATTTT. It codes for CASSQGLGSGNTIYF.